What follows are 27 T cell receptor beta chains derived from one specimen sequenced in a study of T-cell reconstitution after alpha-beta-depleted transplantation in children. As it was prepared, the TCRbeta library received unique molecular identifiers. TCRdb itself ran the PCR reads through MiXCR, one entry per CDR3 protein. Of 200,000 or so distinct CDR3 sequences listed, roughly 6% are singletons. The source was PBMCs, collected before TCRalphabeta/CD19-depleted stem cell transplant. These receptor sequences come from a girl in the first two years of life with combined immunodeficiency, due to receive a stem cell transplant.

The table lists this clonotype with many counts. The chain combines TRBV27 with TRBJ1-1; no clear D. This CDR3 region has 14 residues. CDR1 and CDR2 from the germline V gene are MNHEY and SMNVEV (reference sequence). The V and J ends lost 5 bases and 4 bases respectively, with 14 bases between them. The CDR3 sequence: CASSPTGLGTEAFF. The CDR3 coding sequence is TGTGCCAGCAGTCCCACGGGGTTGGGCACTGAAGCTTTCTTT.

This clonotype has a count of ten or more. The chain combines TRBV12-3 or TRBV12-4 with TRBJ1-1; D may be TRBD1 (6 bases). The CDR3 runs 14 residues. The V and J ends lost 3 bases and 4 bases respectively, with 12 bases between them. For the CDR3, the DNA is TGTGCCAGCAGTTTGGGGGGCAAACTCACTGAAGCTTTCTTT. Its translation is CASSLGGKLTEAFF.

This clonotype came up many times. The gene calls are TRBV6-1 and TRBJ2-7; D is perhaps TRBD1 (5 bases). Germline V gene data show CDR1 as MNHNS and CDR2 as SASEGT. V lost 2 bases, J lost 2 bases, and 13 bases lay in between. The CDR3 consists of 15 residues. CDR3 nucleotide sequence: TGTGCCAGCAGTGAACTTCCCAAGGGGACCTACGAGCAGTACTTC. Translating gives CASSELPKGTYEQYF.

This clonotype was counted at least ten times. The V gene is TRBV29-1, the J gene TRBJ2-1; 9 nucleotides align to TRBD1. Unmatched junction bases numbered 5, after V lost 7 bases and J lost 1 base. This CDR3 has 14 residues. CDR1 and CDR2 from the germline V gene are SQVTM and ANQGSEA. This CDR3 is CSGSGQGSYNEQFF. The CDR3 region has the DNA TGCAGCGGCTCGGGACAGGGATCCTACAATGAGCAGTTCTTC.

The chain uses TRBV5-1 and TRBJ2-1, with 8 bases lining up with TRBD2. There are 15 residues in the CDR3. Germline V gene lookup returns CDR1 SGHRS and CDR2 YFSETQ. J gave up 4 bases and V 0 bases, and 3 bases lay outside the gene matches. The DNA of the CDR3 is TGCGCCAGCAGCTTGGAGGGACTAGTGTACAATGAGCAGTTCTTC. Encoded protein: CASSLEGLVYNEQFF.

This clonotype showed up many times. The chain combines TRBV28 with TRBJ2-5; 7 bases align to TRBD2. The CDR3 sequence is 14 residues long. Germline loops: CDR1 MDHEN, CDR2 SYDVKM. The V segment lost 3 bases and the J segment 6 bases; nucleotides outside the gene matches: 7. The CDR3, as DNA: TGTGCCAGCAGTTTTGGGGAGGGGTTAAAGACCCAGTACTTC. Amino acids: CASSFGEGLKTQYF.

This clonotype has ten or more counts. The chain has TRBV12-3 or TRBV12-4 and TRBJ1-3, with D uncertain. CDR3 length: 12 residues. Between the trimmed V and J ends, which lost 7 bases and 4 bases, there was a span of 8 bases. CDR3 sequence (DNA): TGTGCCAGCAACCCGACAGGAAACACCATATATTTT. This gives the protein CASNPTGNTIYF.

This clonotype has ten or more counts. The rearrangement uses TRBV27 and TRBJ2-2; 12 bases align to TRBD2. The CDR3 extends over 16 amino acids. CDR1 and CDR2 from the germline V gene are MNHEY and SMNVEV (reference sequence). Trimming took 5 bases from V and 4 from J; bases not matched to a gene: 5. In nucleotides, the CDR3 is TGTGCCAGCAGTCCGACTAGCGGGAGTGCCACCGGGGAGCTGTTTTTT. Translating it yields CASSPTSGSATGELFF.

There are many counts of this clonotype. The genes are TRBV12-3 or TRBV12-4 and TRBJ2-2; the D gene could be TRBD1 or TRBD2 (5 bases each). V was clipped by 10 bases and J by 4 bases, with 16 bases between them. The CDR3 is 14 residues long. DNA for the CDR3: TGTGCCAACCCCCTGTCGGGACCCACCGGGGAGCTGTTTTTT. It specifies CANPLSGPTGELFF.

This clonotype was picked up many times. This chain links TRBV12-3 or TRBV12-4 with TRBJ2-1, with a possible D match to TRBD2 (5 bases). The CDR3 is 15 amino acids. V shed 6 bases and J shed 0 bases, with 12 bases lying between them. CDR3 sequence: CASRPTGSSYNEQFF. CDR3 coding DNA: TGTGCCAGCAGGCCGACTGGGAGCTCCTACAATGAGCAGTTCTTC.

This clonotype was recorded many times. This sequence joins TRBV4-1 and TRBJ1-1, with D hard to call. Per germline, CDR1 MGHRA and CDR2 YSYEKL. V was clipped by 1 base and J by 0 bases, with 6 bases between them. The length of the CDR3 is 14 residues. The CDR3 bases are TGCGCCAGCAGCCAAGGGCCGGTGAACACTGAAGCTTTCTTT. It encodes CASSQGPVNTEAFF.

The rearrangement joins TRBV29-1 to TRBJ1-3; no firm D call. This CDR3 is 15 amino acids long. Germline loops: CDR1 SQVTM, CDR2 ANQGSEA. V was trimmed by 3 bases and J by 7 bases, leaving 19 bases between them. As DNA, the CDR3 is TGCAGCGTTGAGGGTACACCACTCGGCGACAACACCATATATTTT. This translates into CSVEGTPLGDNTIYF. Together with reference TRBV29-1 and TRBJ1-3, the CDR3 gives the full variable domain: SAVISQKPSRDICQRGTSLTIQCQVDSQVTMMFWYRQQPGQSLTLIATANQGSEATYESGFVIDKFPISRPNLTFSTLTVSNMSPEDSSIYLCSVEGTPLGDNTIYFGEGSWLTVV.

The chain employs TRBV5-1 and TRBJ1-1; D may be TRBD1 (5 bases). Per germline, CDR1 SGHRS and CDR2 YFSETQ. There are 14 residues in the CDR3. The germline V and J ends were trimmed by 3 bases and 0 bases, with 9 bases remaining between them. Here the CDR3 reads CASSSGFMNTEAFF. The CDR3 DNA is TGCGCCAGCAGCTCAGGGTTTATGAACACTGAAGCTTTCTTT.

This clonotype showed up many times. This chain joins TRBV4-3 and TRBJ2-7; a weak D match, TRBD1 (5 bases). Trimming stripped 3 bases from V and 0 bases from J, with 12 bases between. This CDR3 comprises 15 residues. CDR1 and CDR2 (germline): LGHNA, YSLEER. CDR3 sequence reads: CASSQHDRYSYEQYF. CDR3 in DNA: TGCGCCAGCAGCCAGCACGACAGATACTCCTACGAGCAGTACTTC.

This clonotype has at least ten counts. This chain joins TRBV4-2 and TRBJ2-7; D might be TRBD1 or TRBD2, each matching 5 bases. Germline-derived CDR1 and CDR2 are LGHNA and YNFKEQ. This CDR3 spans 16 amino acids. Trimming removed 4 bases from V and 0 bases from J, with 16 bases in between. CDR3 DNA sequence: TGTGCCAGCAGCCGTGGTATTGGGGGTCCCTCCTACGAGCAGTACTTC. Translation gives CASSRGIGGPSYEQYF.

This clonotype has ten or more counts. V is TRBV7-2 and J is TRBJ2-2, with D possibly TRBD2 on 6 matching bases. Trimming stripped 2 bases from V and 4 bases from J, with 11 bases between. CDR3 length: 15 amino acids. Per germline, CDR1 SGHTA and CDR2 FQGNSA. The CDR3 region has the DNA TGTGCCAGCAGCTTAACGGGAGTTAGCACCGGGGAGCTGTTTTTT. The encoded protein is CASSLTGVSTGELFF. The full variable domain, in which reference TRBV7-2 and TRBJ2-2 provide the parts outside the CDR3, is GAGVSQSPSNKVTEKGKDVELRCDPISGHTALYWYRQSLGQGLEFLIYFQGNSAPDKSGLPSDRFSAERTGGSVSTLTIQRTQQEDSAVYLCASSLTGVSTGELFFGEGSRLTVL.

The chain employs TRBV3-1 and TRBJ1-2, with 7 positions matching TRBD1. Germline trimming cut 3 bases from V and 3 bases from J; bases unmatched to any gene: 7. The CDR3 has 15 amino acids. The germline gives CDR1 LGHDT, CDR2 YNNKEL (reference sequence). CDR3 sequence reads: CASSQRGGGDYGYTF. In nucleotides, the CDR3 is TGTGCCAGCAGCCAGCGGGGAGGGGGCGACTATGGCTACACCTTC.

There are many counts of this clonotype. This chain joins TRBV6-5 and TRBJ2-7, with 10 bases that match TRBD2. The CDR3 has 15 residues. Losses at the gene ends were 2 bases for V and 2 bases for J; bases not matched to a gene: 3. The germline V gene encodes CDR1 MNHEY and CDR2 SVGAGI. The CDR3 DNA is TGTGCCAGCAGTTACGGGACTAGCGCACCCTACGAGCAGTACTTC. Translation: CASSYGTSAPYEQYF.

This clonotype was recorded a few times. The rearrangement uses TRBV20-1 and TRBJ2-5, with 8 positions matching TRBD2. The junction had 5 bases not matched to a gene; V was cut back by 0 bases and J by 5 bases. This CDR3 has 14 residues. The germline V gene has CDR1 DFQATT and CDR2 SNEGSKA (reference sequence). The DNA for the CDR3 is TGCAGTGCTAGAGATCTCGGGGGGGCCGAGACCCAGTACTTC. Protein sequence: CSARDLGGAETQYF.

This clonotype was counted ten times or more. The chain recombines TRBV6-2 or TRBV6-3 with TRBJ2-1, with unresolved D. The CDR3 is made up of 16 amino acids. The V and J ends lost 2 bases and 8 bases respectively, with 19 bases between them. From germline, CDR1 is MNHEY and CDR2 SVGEGT. The CDR3: CASSYPKPGPGYEQFF. As DNA, the CDR3 is TGTGCCAGCAGTTACCCCAAACCAGGACCAGGATATGAGCAGTTCTTC.

This chain joins TRBV12-3 or TRBV12-4 and TRBJ1-2; D possibly corresponds to TRBD1 (5 bases). This CDR3 spans 13 amino acids. V gave up 10 bases and J gave up 6 bases, with 18 bases separating them. The DNA for the CDR3 is TGTGCCACACCGACAGCCCTTAGTCATGGCTACACCTTC. It translates to CATPTALSHGYTF.

This clonotype was recorded many times. V usage is TRBV4-2 and J usage is TRBJ2-7; the D gene is possibly TRBD2 (6 bases). The germline V and J ends were trimmed by 0 bases and 2 bases, with 17 bases remaining between them. The germline V gene encodes CDR1 LGHNA and CDR2 YNFKEQ. The length of the CDR3 is 17 residues. The CDR3 loop is CASSQDKGGVGPYEQYF. The CDR3 DNA reads TGTGCCAGCAGCCAAGATAAGGGCGGGGTCGGCCCCTACGAGCAGTACTTC.

As to this clonotype: A read error may account for a junction end that differs from germline. DNA for the CDR3: TGCCCCCGGTACTTAGCGGGCTCCTACAATGAGCAGTTCTTC. It is translated as CPRYLAGSYNEQFF. The chain has TRBV19 and TRBJ2-1; 7 bases fit TRBD2. The CDR3 covers 14 residues. Looked up from germline, CDR1 is LNHDA and CDR2 is SQIVND (reference sequence).

This clonotype was counted a few times. This chain links TRBV20-1 with TRBJ2-3, with D possibly called TRBD1 or TRBD2 (6 bases each). The CDR3 has 15 amino acids. From germline, CDR1 is DFQATT and CDR2 SNEGSKA (reference sequence). V was clipped by 3 bases and J by 3 bases, with 16 bases between them. The CDR3 DNA sequence: TGCAGTGCTAGCGGGGGCCTGTCGGGGACAGATACGCAGTATTTT. Protein sequence: CSASGGLSGTDTQYF.

This clonotype was seen repeatedly, ten times or more. The rearrangement links TRBV9 to TRBJ1-1; unclear D gene. The CDR3 is 14 residues long. The ends were cut back, 3 bases at V and 0 bases at J, with 9 bases in the middle. The germline gives CDR1 SGDLS, CDR2 YYNGEE. The CDR3 region is CASSADLVNTEAFF. The CDR3 DNA sequence: TGTGCCAGCAGCGCCGACCTTGTGAACACTGAAGCTTTCTTT. Full variable domain (remainder filled in from reference TRBV9 and TRBJ1-1): DSGVTQTPKHLITATGQRVTLRCSPRSGDLSVYWYQQSLDQGLQFLIQYYNGEERAKGNILERFSAQQFPDLHSELNLSSLELGDSALYFCASSADLVNTEAFFGQGTRLTVV.

This clonotype has a count of ten or more. The chain links TRBV29-1 to TRBJ2-5; D uncertain. Germline values: CDR1 SQVTM, CDR2 ANQGSEA. The ends were cut back, 7 bases at V and 10 bases at J, with 16 bases in the middle. The CDR3 consists of 11 residues. The CDR3 sequence is CSASRASHQYF. The CDR3, as DNA: TGCAGCGCCAGCCGGGCGTCCCACCAGTACTTC.

This clonotype showed up many times. The rearrangement joins TRBV20-1 to TRBJ2-1; 10 bases align to TRBD2. Germline assignment: CDR1 DFQATT and CDR2 SNEGSKA (reference sequence). The CDR3 length is 16 residues. The V and J ends lost 2 bases and 5 bases, in that order; junction bases with no gene match: 9. DNA of the CDR3: TGCAGTGCTAGACCTTATACTAGCGGGAATAACAATGAGCAGTTCTTC. It specifies CSARPYTSGNNNEQFF.